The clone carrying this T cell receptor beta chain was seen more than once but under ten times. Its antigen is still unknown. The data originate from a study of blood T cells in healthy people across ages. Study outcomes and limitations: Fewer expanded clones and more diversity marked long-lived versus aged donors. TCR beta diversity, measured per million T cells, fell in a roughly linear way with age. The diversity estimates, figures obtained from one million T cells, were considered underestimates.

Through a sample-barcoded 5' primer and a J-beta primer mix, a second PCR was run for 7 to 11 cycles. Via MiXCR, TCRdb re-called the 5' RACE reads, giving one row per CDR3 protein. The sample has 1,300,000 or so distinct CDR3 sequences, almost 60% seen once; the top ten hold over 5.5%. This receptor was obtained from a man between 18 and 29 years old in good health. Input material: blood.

The CDR3 here is CASSESGLRGGEQYF. Written as DNA, the CDR3 is TGTGCCAGCAGTGAATCGGGCCTGAGGGGTGGAGAGCAGTACTTC. The J gene is TRBJ2-7, the V gene TRBV25-1, with D perhaps given as TRBD1 or TRBD2 (5 bases each). The CDR3 contains 15 residues. V was clipped by 1 base and J by 7 bases, with 17 bases between them. Germline V gene lookup returns CDR1 MGHDK and CDR2 SYGVNS.